The next 3 T cell receptor beta chains were all read from a single sample in a study of T-cell reconstitution after alpha-beta-depleted transplantation in children. A library of TCRbeta sequences, prepared with unique molecular identifiers, was generated. TCRdb analysed the PCR reads with MiXCR anew, one entry per CDR3 protein. The sample includes about 980,000 distinct CDR3 sequences, about 29% of them seen just once. The sample consisted of PBMCs, mostly from graft donor cells, taken 360 days after TCRalphabeta/CD19-depleted stem cell transplant. Source of these receptors: a boy in the first two years of life who had a stem cell transplant for SCID, so the T cells may come from the graft donor.

This chain joins TRBV27 and TRBJ1-1; perhaps TRBD1 as D (5 bases). The CDR3 extends over 16 amino acids. V lost 4 bases and J lost 0, with 15 bases in between. Germline lookup yields CDR1 MNHEY and CDR2 SMNVEV (reference sequence). The CDR3 sequence: CASSSPGRGMNTEAFF. CDR3 nucleotide sequence: TGTGCCAGCAGTTCGCCGGGACGCGGTATGAACACTGAAGCTTTCTTT.

This sequence joins TRBV11-1 and TRBJ1-1; unclear D gene. V was clipped by 5 bases and J by 4 bases, with 14 bases between them. The CDR3 runs to 14 residues. The germline V gene has CDR1 SGHAT and CDR2 FQDESV (reference sequence). CDR3 sequence: CASSRTTASTEAFF. Written as DNA, the CDR3 is TGTGCCAGCAGCCGTACGACGGCAAGCACTGAAGCTTTCTTT. The complete variable domain, with remaining parts taken from reference TRBV11-1 and TRBJ1-1, reads EAEVAQSPRYKITEKSQAVAFWCDPISGHATLYWYRQILGQGPELLVQFQDESVVDDSQLPKDRFSAERLKGVDSTLKIQPAELGDSAMYLCASSRTTASTEAFFGQGTRLTVV.

V usage is TRBV9 and J usage is TRBJ2-1, with D perhaps matching TRBD2 (5 bases). Germline V gene lookup returns CDR1 SGDLS and CDR2 YYNGEE. The CDR3 length is 15 residues. The V and J ends lost 0 bases and 8 bases respectively, with 15 bases between them. The CDR3 here is CASSVAGDRSDEQFF. For the CDR3, the DNA is TGTGCCAGCAGCGTAGCCGGGGATCGGTCCGATGAGCAGTTCTTC.